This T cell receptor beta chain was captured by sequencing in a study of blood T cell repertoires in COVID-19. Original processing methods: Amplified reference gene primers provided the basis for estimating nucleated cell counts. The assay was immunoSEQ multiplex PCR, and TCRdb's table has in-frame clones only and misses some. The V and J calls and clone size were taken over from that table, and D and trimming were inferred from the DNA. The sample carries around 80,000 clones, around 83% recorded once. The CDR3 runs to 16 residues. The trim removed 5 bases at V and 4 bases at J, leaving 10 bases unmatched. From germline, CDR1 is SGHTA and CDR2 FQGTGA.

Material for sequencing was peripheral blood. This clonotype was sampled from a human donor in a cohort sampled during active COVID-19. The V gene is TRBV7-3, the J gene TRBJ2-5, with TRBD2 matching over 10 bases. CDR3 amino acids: CASSPRASGGAETQYF. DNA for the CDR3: TGTGCCAGCAGCCCGCGGGCCAGCGGGGGGGCAGAGACCCAGTACTTC. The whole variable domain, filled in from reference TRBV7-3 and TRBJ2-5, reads GAGVSQTPSNKVTEKGKYVELRCDPISGHTALYWYRQSLGQGPEFLIYFQGTGAADDSGLPNDRFFAVRPEGSVSTLKIQRTERGDSAVYLCASSPRASGGAETQYFGPGTRLLVL.